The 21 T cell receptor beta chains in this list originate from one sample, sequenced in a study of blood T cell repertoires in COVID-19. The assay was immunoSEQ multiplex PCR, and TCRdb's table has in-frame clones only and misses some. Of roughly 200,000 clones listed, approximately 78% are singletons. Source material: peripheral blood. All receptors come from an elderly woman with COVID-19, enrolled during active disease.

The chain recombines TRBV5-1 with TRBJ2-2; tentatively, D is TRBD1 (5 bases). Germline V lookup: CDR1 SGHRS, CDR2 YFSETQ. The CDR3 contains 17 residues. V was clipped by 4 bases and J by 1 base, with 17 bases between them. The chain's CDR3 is CASSKGPLGRNTGELFF. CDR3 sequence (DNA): TGCGCCAGCAGCAAAGGCCCCTTGGGGCGGAACACCGGGGAGCTGTTTTTT.

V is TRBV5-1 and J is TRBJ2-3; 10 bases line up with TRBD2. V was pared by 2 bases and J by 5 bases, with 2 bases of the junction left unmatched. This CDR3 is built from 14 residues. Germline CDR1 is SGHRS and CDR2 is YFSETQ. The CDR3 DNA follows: TGCGCCAGCAGCTTAGCGGGGGGGCTAGATACGCAGTATTTT. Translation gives CASSLAGGLDTQYF.

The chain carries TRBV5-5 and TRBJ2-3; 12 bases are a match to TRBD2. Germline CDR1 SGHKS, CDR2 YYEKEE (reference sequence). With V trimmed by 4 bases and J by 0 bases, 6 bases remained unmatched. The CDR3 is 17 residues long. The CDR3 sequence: CASSVGLAGPSTDTQYF. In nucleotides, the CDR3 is TGTGCCAGCAGCGTCGGACTAGCGGGACCAAGCACAGATACGCAGTATTTT.

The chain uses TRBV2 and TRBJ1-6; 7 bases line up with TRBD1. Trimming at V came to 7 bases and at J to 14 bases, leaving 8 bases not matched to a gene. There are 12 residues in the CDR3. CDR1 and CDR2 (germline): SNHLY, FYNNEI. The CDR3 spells CASTMTGTALHF. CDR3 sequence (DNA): TGTGCCAGCACTATGACAGGGACCGCCCTCCACTTT.

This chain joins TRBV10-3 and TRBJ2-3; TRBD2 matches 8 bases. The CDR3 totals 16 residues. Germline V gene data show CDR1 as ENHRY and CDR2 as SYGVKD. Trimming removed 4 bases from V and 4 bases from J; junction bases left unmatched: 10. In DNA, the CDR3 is TGTGCCATCAGTGCCCCGGGGGGGGGTTGGTCAGATACGCAGTATTTT. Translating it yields CAISAPGGGWSDTQYF.

In nucleotides, the CDR3 is TGCACCAGCAGCCAAGGGACAGCAAATTCACCCCTCCACTTT. This translates into CTSSQGTANSPLHF. The rearrangement links TRBV1 to TRBJ1-6; the D call TRBD1 from the table was never checked on the DNA. TRBV1 is assigned pseudogene status. This CDR3 contains 14 residues.

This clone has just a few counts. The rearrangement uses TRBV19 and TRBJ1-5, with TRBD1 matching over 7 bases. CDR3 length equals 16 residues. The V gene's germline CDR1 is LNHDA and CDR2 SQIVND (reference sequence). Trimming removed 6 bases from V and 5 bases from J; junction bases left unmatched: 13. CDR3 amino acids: CASSRTGTAGDQPQHF. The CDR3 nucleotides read TGTGCCAGTAGCCGCACCGGGACAGCCGGTGATCAGCCCCAGCATTTT.

This CDR3 is CASGPVGGGSHEQYF. The CDR3 nucleotides are TGTGCCAGCGGGCCGGTGGGTGGCGGGAGCCACGAGCAGTACTTC. The V and J genes are TRBV28 and TRBJ2-7; 7 bases line up with TRBD2. With V trimmed by 8 bases and J by 5 bases, 15 bases remained unmatched. The germline CDR1 and CDR2 sequences are MDHEN and SYDVKM. The CDR3 runs to 15 residues. Filled out from reference TRBV28 and TRBJ2-7, the complete variable domain reads DVKVTQSSRYLVKRTGEKVFLECVQDMDHENMFWYRQDPGLGLRLIYFSYDVKMKEKGDIPEGYSVSREKKERFSLILESASTNQTSMYLCASGPVGGGSHEQYFGPGTRLTVT.

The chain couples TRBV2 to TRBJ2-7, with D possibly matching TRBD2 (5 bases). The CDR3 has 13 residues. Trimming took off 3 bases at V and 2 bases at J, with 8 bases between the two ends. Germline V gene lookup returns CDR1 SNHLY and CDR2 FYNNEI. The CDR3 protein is CASSDGITYEQYF. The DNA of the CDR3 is TGTGCCAGCAGTGACGGGATCACCTACGAGCAGTACTTC.

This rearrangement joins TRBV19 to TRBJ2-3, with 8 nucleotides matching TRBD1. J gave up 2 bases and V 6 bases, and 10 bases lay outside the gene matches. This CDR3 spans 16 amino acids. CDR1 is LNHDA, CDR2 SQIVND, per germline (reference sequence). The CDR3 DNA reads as TGTGCCAGTAGCTCCGACAGGGGCGGTCACACAGATACGCAGTATTTT. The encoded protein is CASSSDRGGHTDTQYF.

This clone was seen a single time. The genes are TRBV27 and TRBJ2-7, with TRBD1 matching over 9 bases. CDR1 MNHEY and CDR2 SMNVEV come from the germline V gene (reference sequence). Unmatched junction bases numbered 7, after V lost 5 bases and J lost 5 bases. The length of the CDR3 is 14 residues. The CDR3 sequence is CASSSGQGSHEQYF. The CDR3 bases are TGTGCCAGCAGTAGCGGACAGGGGAGCCACGAGCAGTACTTC.

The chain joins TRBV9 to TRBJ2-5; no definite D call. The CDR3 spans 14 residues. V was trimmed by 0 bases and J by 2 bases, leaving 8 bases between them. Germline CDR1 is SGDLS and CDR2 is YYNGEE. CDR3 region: CASSVGLEQETQYF. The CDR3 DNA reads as TGTGCCAGCAGCGTAGGACTGGAACAAGAGACCCAGTACTTC.

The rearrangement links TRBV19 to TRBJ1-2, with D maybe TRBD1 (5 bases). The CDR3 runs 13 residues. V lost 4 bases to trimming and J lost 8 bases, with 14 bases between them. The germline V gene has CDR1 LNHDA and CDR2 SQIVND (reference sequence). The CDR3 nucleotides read TGTGCCAGTAGTAACCCAGGGCGTGGGGGCTACACCTTC. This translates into CASSNPGRGGYTF.

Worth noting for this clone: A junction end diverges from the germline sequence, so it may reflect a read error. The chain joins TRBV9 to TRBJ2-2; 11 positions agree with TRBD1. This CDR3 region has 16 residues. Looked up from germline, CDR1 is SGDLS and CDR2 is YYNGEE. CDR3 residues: CASSVVGTGGTGELFF. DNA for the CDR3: TGTGCCAGCAGTGTAGTCGGGACAGGGGGTACCGGGGAGCTGTTTTTT.

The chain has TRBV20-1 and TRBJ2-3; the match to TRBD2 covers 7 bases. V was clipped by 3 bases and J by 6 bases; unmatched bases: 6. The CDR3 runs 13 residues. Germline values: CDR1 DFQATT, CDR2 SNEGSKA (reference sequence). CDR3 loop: CSASPGLGDTQYF. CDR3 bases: TGCAGTGCTAGTCCTGGACTAGGGGATACGCAGTATTTT.

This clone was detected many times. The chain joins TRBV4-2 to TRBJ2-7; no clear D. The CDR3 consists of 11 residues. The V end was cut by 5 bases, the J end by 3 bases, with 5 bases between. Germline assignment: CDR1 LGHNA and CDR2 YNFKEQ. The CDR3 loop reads CASSSYYEQYF. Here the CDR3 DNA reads TGTGCCAGCAGCTCCTACTACGAGCAGTACTTC.

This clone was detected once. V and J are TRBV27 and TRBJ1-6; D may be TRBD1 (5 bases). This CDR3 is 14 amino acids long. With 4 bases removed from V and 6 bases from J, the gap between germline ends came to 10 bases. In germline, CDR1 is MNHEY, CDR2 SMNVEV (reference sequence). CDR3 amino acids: CASSYGGINSPLHF. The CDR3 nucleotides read TGTGCCAGCAGTTACGGGGGTATTAATTCACCCCTCCACTTT.

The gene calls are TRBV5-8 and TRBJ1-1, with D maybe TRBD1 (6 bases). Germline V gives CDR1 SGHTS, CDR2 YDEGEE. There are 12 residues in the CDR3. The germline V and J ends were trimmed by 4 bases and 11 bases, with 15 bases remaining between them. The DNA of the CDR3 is TGTGCCAGCAGCCCCAGACAGGCTAAGGCTTTCTTT. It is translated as CASSPRQAKAFF.

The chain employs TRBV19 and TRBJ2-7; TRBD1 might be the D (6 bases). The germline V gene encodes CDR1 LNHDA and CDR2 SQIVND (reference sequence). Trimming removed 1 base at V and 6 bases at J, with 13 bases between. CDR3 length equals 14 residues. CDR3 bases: TGTGCCAGTAGTATAGGGCCAGGGGTCGGCGAGCAGTACTTC. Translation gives CASSIGPGVGEQYF. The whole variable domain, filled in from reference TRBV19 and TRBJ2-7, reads DGGITQSPKYLFRKEGQNVTLSCEQNLNHDAMYWYRQDPGQGLRLIYYSQIVNDFQKGDIAEGYSVSREKKESFPLTVTSAQKNPTAFYLCASSIGPGVGEQYFGPGTRLTVT.

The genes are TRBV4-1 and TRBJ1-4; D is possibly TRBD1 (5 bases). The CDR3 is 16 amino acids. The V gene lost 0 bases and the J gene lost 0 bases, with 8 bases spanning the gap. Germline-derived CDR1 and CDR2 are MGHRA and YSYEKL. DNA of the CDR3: TGCGCCAGCAGCCAAGACAGGGTTGCAACTAATGAAAAACTGTTTTTT. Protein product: CASSQDRVATNEKLFF.

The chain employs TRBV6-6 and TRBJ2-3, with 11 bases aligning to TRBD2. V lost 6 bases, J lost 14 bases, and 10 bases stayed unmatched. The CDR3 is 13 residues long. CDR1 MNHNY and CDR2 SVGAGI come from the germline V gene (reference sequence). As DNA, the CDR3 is TGTGCCAGCAGCGGGAATAGCGGGGGGGCCTTGTATTTT. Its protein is CASSGNSGGALYF.